This entry describes one TCR beta chain. Antigen: not known. The sample belongs to a study of shared clonotypes between healthy human individuals. Turning to the study itself: The donor pool was made up of two women and a few men aged 18 to 49. Study-level points and caveats: An anticipated effect of sequencing depth on clonotype sharing among donors was recognized. The study's rarefaction showed incomplete sorted-subset sequencing despite large depth.

None of the donors, who were healthy HIV-negative adults, had recently had acute infections or vaccinations. Between the trimmed V and J ends, which lost 0 bases and 5 bases, there was a span of 11 bases. The CDR3 is 15 amino acids. The V gene's germline CDR1 is SGHTA and CDR2 FQGTGA. Assay: immunoSEQ multiplex PCR; the TCRdb copy retains only in-frame clones and omits some. The profile shows roughly 2,500,000 clones, over 85% of them singletons. The source of this sequence is a man aged 18 to 29 in good health. Some clones in this sample may be carry-over from other donors' samples. Specimen: naive CD4+ T cells from PBMCs. The subset denotes: CD45RA+ positively selected. The chain joins TRBV7-3 to TRBJ2-1; D may be TRBD2 (5 bases). The CDR3 region is CASSLTGLGNNEQFF. The CDR3 DNA reads as TGTGCCAGCAGCTTAACCGGACTGGGGAACAATGAGCAGTTCTTC.